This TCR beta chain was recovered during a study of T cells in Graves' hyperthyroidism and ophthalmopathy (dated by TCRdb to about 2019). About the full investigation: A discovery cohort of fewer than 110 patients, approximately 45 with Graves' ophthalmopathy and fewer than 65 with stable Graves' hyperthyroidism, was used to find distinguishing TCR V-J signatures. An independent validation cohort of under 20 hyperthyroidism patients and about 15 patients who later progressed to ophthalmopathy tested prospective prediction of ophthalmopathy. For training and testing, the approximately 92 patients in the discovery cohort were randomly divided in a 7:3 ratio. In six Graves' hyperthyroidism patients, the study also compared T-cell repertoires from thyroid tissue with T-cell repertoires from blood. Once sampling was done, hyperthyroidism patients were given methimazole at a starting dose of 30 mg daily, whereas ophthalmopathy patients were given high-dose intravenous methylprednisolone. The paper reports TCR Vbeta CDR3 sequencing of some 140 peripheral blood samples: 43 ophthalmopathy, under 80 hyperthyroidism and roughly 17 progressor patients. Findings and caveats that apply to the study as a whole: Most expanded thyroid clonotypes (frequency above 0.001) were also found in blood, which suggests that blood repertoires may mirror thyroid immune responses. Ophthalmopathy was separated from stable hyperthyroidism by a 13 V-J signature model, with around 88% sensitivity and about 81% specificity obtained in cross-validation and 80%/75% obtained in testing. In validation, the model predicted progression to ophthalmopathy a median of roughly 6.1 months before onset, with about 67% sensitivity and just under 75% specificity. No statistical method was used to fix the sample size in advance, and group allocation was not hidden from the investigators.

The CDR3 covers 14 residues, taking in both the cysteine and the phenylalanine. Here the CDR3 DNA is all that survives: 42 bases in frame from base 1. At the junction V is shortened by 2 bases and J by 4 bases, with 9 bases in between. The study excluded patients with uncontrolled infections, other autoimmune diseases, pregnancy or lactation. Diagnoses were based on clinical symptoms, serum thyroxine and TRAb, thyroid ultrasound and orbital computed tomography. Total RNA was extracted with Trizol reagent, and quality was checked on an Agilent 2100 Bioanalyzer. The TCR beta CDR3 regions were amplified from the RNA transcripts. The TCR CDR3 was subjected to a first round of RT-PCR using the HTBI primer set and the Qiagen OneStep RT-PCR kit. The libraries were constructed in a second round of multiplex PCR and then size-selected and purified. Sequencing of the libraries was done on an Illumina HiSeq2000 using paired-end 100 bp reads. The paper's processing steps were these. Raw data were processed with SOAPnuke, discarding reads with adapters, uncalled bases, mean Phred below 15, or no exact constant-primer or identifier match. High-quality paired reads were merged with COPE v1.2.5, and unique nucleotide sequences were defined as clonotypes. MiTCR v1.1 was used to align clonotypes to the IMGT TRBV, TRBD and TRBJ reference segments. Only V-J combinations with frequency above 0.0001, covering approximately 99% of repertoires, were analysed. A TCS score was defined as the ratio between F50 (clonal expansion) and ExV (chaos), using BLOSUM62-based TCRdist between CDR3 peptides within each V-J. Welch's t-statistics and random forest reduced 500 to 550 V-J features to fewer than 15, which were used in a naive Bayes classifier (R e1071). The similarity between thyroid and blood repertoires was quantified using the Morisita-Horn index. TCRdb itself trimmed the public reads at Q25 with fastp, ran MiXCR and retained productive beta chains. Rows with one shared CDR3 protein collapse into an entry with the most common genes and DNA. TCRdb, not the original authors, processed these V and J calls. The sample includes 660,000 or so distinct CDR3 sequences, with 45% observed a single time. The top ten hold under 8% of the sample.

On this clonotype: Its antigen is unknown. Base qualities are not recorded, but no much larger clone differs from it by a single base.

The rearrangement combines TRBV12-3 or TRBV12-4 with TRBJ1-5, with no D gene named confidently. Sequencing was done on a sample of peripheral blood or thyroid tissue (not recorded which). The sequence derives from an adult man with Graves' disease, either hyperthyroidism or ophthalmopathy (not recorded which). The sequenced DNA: TGTGCCAGCAGTTTATTTCTGGGGAATCAGCCCCAGCATTTT. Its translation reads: CASSLFLGNQPQHF.